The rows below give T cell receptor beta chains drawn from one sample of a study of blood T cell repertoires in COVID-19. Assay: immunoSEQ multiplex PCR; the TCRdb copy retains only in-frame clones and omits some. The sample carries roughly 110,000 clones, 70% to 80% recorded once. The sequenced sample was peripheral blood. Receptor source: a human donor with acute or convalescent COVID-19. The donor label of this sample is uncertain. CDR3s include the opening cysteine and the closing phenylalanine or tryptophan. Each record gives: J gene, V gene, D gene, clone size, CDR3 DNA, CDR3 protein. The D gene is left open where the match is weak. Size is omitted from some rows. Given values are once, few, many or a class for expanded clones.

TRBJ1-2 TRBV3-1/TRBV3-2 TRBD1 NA TGTGCCAGCAGCCAAGATAACAGGGGAGACTATGGCTACACCTTC CASSQDNRGDYGYTF
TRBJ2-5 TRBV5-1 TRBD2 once TGCGCCAGCAGCTCCCAGACTAGCGGGCAAGAGACCCAGTACTTC CASSSQTSGQETQYF
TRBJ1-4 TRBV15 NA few TGTGCCACCAGCTTCCACAGAGGGGTAGGAGGGACTAATGAAAAACTGTTTTTT CATSFHRGVGGTNEKLFF
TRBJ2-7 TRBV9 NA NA TGTGCCAGCAGCGTCGCTAGCTTTTCCCACGAGCAGTACTTC CASSVASFSHEQYF
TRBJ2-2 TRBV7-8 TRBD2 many TGTGCCAGCAGTGTTGAAGTATGGCGGGGGACCGGGGAGCTGTTTTTT CASSVEVWRGTGELFF
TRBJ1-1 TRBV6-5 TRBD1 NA TGTGCCAGCGGGACAGGGAGGAAGCTGGAAGCTTTCTTT CASGTGRKLEAFF
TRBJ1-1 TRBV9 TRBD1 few TGTGCCAGCAGCGTATGGACAGGGGGCCCAGCTTTCTTT CASSVWTGGPAFF
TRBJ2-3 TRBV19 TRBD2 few TGTGCCAGTAGTGGCGGGACTAGCGGGGGGGCAGATACGCAGTATTTT CASSGGTSGGADTQYF
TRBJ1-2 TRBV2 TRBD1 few TGTGCCAGCAGCTTTGACAGGGCGAATGGCTACACCTTC CASSFDRANGYTF
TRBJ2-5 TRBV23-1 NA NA TGCGCCAGCATCTCCTTTTGGGCGGACTACCACCAGACCCAGTACTTC CASISFWADYHQTQYF
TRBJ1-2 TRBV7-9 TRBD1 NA TGTGCCAGCAGCTCCCACCTACAGGGGAACTATGGCTACACCTTC CASSSHLQGNYGYTF
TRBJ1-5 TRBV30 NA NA TGTGCCTGGAGGGACAAGGCGAGCAATCAGCCCCAGCATTTT CAWRDKASNQPQHF
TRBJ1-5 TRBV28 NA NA TGTGCCAGCAGTTTATCTACTCAGCCCCAGCATTTT CASSLSTQPQHF
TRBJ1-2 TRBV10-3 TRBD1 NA TGTGCCATCAGTGACAGGGGGTTAGGCTACACCTTC CAISDRGLGYTF
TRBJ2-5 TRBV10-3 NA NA TGTGCCATCAGTGAGTCGACTCTGTACGAGACCCAGTACTTC CAISESTLYETQYF
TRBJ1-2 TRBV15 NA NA TGTGCCACCAGCAGACAGCGAAACTCTAACTATGGCTACACCTTC CATSRQRNSNYGYTF
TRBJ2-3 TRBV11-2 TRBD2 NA TGTGCCAGCAGCTCCGGGACTAGCAGGATAGCGCAGTATTTT CASSSGTSRIAQYF
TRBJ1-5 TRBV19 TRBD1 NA TGTGCCAGTAGTACCCCCGGGACAGGGCATCAGCCCCAGCATTTT CASSTPGTGHQPQHF
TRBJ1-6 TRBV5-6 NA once TGTGCCAGCAGCTTGGGAGGGTGGAATTCACCCCTCCACTTT CASSLGGWNSPLHF
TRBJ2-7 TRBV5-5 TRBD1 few TGTGCCAGCAGCTTGGCATCGGTCCAGGGGGCTAGTGGCTACGAGCAGTACTTC CASSLASVQGASGYEQYF
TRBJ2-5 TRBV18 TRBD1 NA TGTGCCAGCTCACCACGGGACAGAACAGAGACCCAGTACTTC CASSPRDRTETQYF
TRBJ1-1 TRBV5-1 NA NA TGCGCCAGCAGCCCGACACCCGTGAACACTGAAGCTTTCTTT CASSPTPVNTEAFF
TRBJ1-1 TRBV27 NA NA TGTGCCAGCAGCCCCACCCCCGGGGGGGGAAGTGAAGCTTTCTTT CASSPTPGGGSEAFF
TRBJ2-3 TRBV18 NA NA TGTGCCAGCTCATCTGGTACTAGCACAGATACGCAGTATTTT CASSSGTSTDTQYF
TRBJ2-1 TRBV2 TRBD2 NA TGTGCCAGCAGTGAGGAACGGAGGTTAGCGGGGGGGTTCTTC CASSEERRLAGGFF
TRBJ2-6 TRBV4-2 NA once TGTGCCAGCAGCCAAGTCAGTAAGGGGCTCAGGTCTGGGGCCAACGTCCTGACTTTC CASSQVSKGLRSGANVLTF
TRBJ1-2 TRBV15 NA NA TGTGCCACCAGTCTCGGGGGGGGCGGCTATGGCTACACCTTC CATSLGGGGYGYTF
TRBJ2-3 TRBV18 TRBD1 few TGTGCCAGCTCATCTACGACAGGGGAGGCAGATACGCAGTATTTT CASSSTTGEADTQYF
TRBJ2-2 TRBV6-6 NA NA TGTGCCAGCAGCCCCAGGAACACCGGGGAGCTGTTTTTT CASSPRNTGELFF
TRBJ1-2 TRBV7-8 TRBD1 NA TGTGCCAGCAGCGACCGACAGGGGCCTAACTATGGCTACACCTTC CASSDRQGPNYGYTF
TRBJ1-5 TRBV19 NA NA TGTGCCAGTAGTTCCTCGACTTCCCTCGGCCAGCCCCAGCATTTT CASSSSTSLGQPQHF
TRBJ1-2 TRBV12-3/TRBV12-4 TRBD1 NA TGTGCCAGCAGTTATAGGGGGCTGAGCACCTTC CASSYRGLSTF
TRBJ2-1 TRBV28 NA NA TGTGCCAGCAGTTTCGCGCGGGGGCGCTCCTACAATGAGCAGTTCTTC CASSFARGRSYNEQFF
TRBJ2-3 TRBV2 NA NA TGTGCCAGCAGTGAGTGGGGGGGCCAAGTGGATACGCAGTATTTT CASSEWGGQVDTQYF
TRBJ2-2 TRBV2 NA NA TGTGCCAGCACCGCGAAGAGGTTCGGGGAGCTGTTTTTT CASTAKRFGELFF
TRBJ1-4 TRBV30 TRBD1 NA TGTGCCTGGAGTGCCGACAGGGAAGGTATTGAAAAACTGTTTTTT CAWSADREGIEKLFF
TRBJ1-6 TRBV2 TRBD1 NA TGTGCCAGCAGTGAAGGACAGGGACGCAATTCACCCCTCCACTTT CASSEGQGRNSPLHF
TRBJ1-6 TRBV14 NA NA TGTGCCAGCAGCCATCATAGCTCCTATAATTCACCCCTCCACTTT CASSHHSSYNSPLHF
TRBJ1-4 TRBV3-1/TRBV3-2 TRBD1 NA TGTGCCAGCAGCCCGAGGGGGCAGGAGAGTGAAAAACTGTTTTTT CASSPRGQESEKLFF
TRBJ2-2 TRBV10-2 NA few TGCGCCAGCGTGGCAGGGGTCACCGGGGAGCTGTTTTTT CASVAGVTGELFF
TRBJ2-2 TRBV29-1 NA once TGCAGCTTCCGGGACACCGGGGAGCTGTTTTTT CSFRDTGELFF
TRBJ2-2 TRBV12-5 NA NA TGTGCTAGTGGTTTGGCGGGGGCGAACACCGGGGAGCTGTTTTTT CASGLAGANTGELFF
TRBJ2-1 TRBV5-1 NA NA TGCGCCAGCGGCGAGCCCCCCGGGAACAATGAGCAGTTCTTC CASGEPPGNNEQFF
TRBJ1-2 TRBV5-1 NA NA TGCGCCAGCAGCTCAGCCCACCCGGGGAGCTATGGCTACACCTTC CASSSAHPGSYGYTF
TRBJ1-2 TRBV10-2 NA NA TGCGCCAGCAGTGAGTCTTACAGTTTGACGTATGGCTACACCTTC CASSESYSLTYGYTF
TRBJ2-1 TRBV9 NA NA TGTGCCAGCAGCGTAGAACAGGTTAATGAGCAGTTCTTC CASSVEQVNEQFF
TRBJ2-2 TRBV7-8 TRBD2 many TGTGCCAGCAGCCGAGGTAGCGGGGGGGCCTCTTACACCGGGGAGCTGTTTTTT CASSRGSGGASYTGELFF
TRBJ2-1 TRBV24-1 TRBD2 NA TGTGCCACCAGTGAGCCTTCCGGGACTAGCGGGGGGGCCGGGAATGAGCAGTTCTTC CATSEPSGTSGGAGNEQFF
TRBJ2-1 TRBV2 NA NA TGTGCCAGCAGTTTTGGGGCCCTGCCGTTCTTC CASSFGALPFF
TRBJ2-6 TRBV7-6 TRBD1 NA TGTGCCAGCAGCTTAGGGACAGGGGGCTCTGGGGCCAACGTCCTGACTTTC CASSLGTGGSGANVLTF
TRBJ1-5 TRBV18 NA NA TGTGCCAGCTCAATCTCGGCCCCCCGGGGCAATCAGCCCCAGCATTTT CASSISAPRGNQPQHF
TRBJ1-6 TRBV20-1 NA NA TGCAGTGCTAGTCTTACGGCAGGGGCTTCACCCCTCCACTTT CSASLTAGASPLHF
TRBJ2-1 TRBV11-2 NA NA TGTGCCAGCAGCAATATCGATGAGCAGTTCTTC CASSNIDEQFF
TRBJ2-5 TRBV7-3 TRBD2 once TGTGCCAGCAGCTCTAGCGGGGGCATGCGAGAGACCCAGTACTTC CASSSSGGMRETQYF
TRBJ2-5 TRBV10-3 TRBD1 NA TGTGCCATCAGCGCCGGGACAGGGAGGGAGACCCAGTACTTC CAISAGTGRETQYF
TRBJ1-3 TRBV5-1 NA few TGCGCCAGCAGCTTGAGCCTCTCTGGAAACACCATATATTTT CASSLSLSGNTIYF
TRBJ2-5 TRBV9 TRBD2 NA TGTGCCAGCAGCCCCCGGCGGGGGGCGGAGACCCAGTACTTC CASSPRRGAETQYF
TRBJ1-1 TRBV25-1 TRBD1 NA TGTGCCAGCAGAAAGACAGGGGCCATGAACACTGAAGCTTTCTTT CASRKTGAMNTEAFF